The present T cell receptor (beta chain) was sequenced within a study of T cells in Graves' hyperthyroidism and ophthalmopathy. Study results and limitations: Within blood appeared most thyroid clonotypes that had expanded above 0.001.

RNA transcripts yielded amplified TCR beta CDR3 regions. An initial round of RT-PCR targeting the TCR CDR3 relied on the HTBI primer set. TCRdb reprocessed the multiplex PCR reads with MiXCR, giving one entry per CDR3 protein. The sample has about 610,000 distinct CDR3 sequences; 15% to 20% are singletons. This clonotype was observed at least ten times. The antigen remains unidentified. CDR1 is DFQATT, CDR2 SNEGSKA, per germline (reference sequence). V lost 4 bases to trimming and J lost 2 bases; unmatched junction nucleotides: 6. The CDR3 totals 14 residues. The V gene is TRBV20-1, the J gene TRBJ2-7; 9 nucleotides match TRBD2. The source material was blood. The receptor comes from a woman aged 40 to 49 with Graves' ophthalmopathy. CDR3 nucleotide sequence: TGCAGTGCTACGGCGGGAGGGCTAGCCTACGAGCAGTACTTC. Translation: CSATAGGLAYEQYF.